The present T cell receptor (beta chain) was sequenced within a study of shared clonotypes between healthy human individuals. Study-wide background: Each donor's CD4 naive and CD4 memory cells filled three plates apiece, CD8 naive two, and CD8 memory one.

Every donor, a Caucasian adult, lived in Nashville, Tennessee. CD8 memory combined CD45RO+ cells with CCR7-negative CD45RA+ TemRA cells. Study findings and constraints: It was the few donors that limited the genetic and exposure-history diversity represented.

Measured with immunoSEQ multiplex PCR; TCRdb has only the in-frame clones, and not every one. The table records 100,000 or so clones, 68% of them present only once. CDR1 and CDR2 from the germline V gene are SEHNR and FQNEAQ (reference sequence). The V end lost 5 bases, the J end lost 3 bases, and 11 bases lay between the germline ends. There are 14 residues in the CDR3. As regards this clone: The antigen remains unidentified.

The sample was memory CD8+ T cells sorted from blood. The subset is: CD45RO+ cells pooled with CCR7-negative TemRA cells. The chain has TRBV7-9 and TRBJ2-1; D possibly corresponds to TRBD2 (5 bases). The receptor comes from a woman aged 25 to 39 in good health. The CDR3 loop reads CASSGTGYYNEQFF. CDR3 bases: TGTGCCAGCAGCGGAACGGGGTACTACAATGAGCAGTTCTTC.